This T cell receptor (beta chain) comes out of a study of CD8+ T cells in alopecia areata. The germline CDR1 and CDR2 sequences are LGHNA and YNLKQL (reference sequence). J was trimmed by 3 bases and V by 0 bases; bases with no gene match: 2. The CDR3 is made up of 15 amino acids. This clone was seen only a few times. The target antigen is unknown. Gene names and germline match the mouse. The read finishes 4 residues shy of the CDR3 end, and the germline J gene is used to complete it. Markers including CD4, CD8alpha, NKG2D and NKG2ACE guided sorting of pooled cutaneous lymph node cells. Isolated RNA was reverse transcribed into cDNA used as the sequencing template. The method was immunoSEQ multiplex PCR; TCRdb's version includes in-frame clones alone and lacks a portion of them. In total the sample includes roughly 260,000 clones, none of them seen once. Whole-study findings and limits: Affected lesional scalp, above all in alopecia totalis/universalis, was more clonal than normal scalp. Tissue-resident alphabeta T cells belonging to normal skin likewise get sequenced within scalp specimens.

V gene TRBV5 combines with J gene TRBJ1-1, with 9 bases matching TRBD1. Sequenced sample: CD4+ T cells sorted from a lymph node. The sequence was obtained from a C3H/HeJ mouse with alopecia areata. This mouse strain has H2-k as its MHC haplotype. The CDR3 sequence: CASSQDGDRDTEVFF. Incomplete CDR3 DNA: TGTGCCAGCAGCCAAGATGGGGACAGGGACACA.